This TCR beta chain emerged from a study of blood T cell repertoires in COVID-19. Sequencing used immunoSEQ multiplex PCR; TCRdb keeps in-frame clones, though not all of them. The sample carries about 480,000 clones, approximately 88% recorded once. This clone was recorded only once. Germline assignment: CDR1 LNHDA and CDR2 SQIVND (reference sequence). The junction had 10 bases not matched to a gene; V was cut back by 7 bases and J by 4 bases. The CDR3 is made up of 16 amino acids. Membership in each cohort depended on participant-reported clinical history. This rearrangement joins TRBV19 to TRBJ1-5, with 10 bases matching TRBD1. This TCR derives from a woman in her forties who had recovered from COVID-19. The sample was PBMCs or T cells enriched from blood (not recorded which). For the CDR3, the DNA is TGTGCCAGTACCGAAACCGGGACAGGGGCAAATCAGCCCCAGCATTTT. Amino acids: CASTETGTGANQPQHF.